This T cell receptor beta chain was found in a study of blood T cell repertoires in COVID-19. Study-wide background: From the United States, Italy and Spain came samples of acute and convalescent COVID-19. In each case, the material was cDNA or gDNA derived from T cells, B-cell-depleted T cells, or PBMCs.

As originally analysed: Estimation of nucleated cell counts was performed using reference gene primer amplification. Sequencing used immunoSEQ multiplex PCR; TCRdb keeps in-frame clones, though not all of them. That table gives V, J and clone size, and the DNA gave D and trimming. The sample comprises a few hundred thousand clones, about 90% of which are singletons, and roughly 6.3% rests with the top ten. V was clipped by 1 base and J by 7 bases, with 11 bases between them. The CDR3 has 14 amino acids. Germline CDR1 reads GTSNPN; CDR2 reads SVGIG (reference sequence). This TCR was sampled from a woman in her forties or fifties with COVID-19, enrolled during active disease. This chain connects TRBV30 to TRBJ1-6, with a possible D match to TRBD1 (6 bases). The specimen was peripheral blood. CDR3 region: CAWSARTENSPLHF. The CDR3 DNA is TGTGCCTGGAGTGCTCGGACAGAAAATTCACCCCTCCACTTT.